The source of this T cell receptor (beta chain) is a study of control samples from healthy donors and cancer patients. Assay: immunoSEQ multiplex PCR; the TCRdb copy retains only in-frame clones and omits some. Of 150,000 or so clones in the sample, around nine tenths are singletons; the top ten hold 12%. The CDR3 spans 13 residues. Trimming removed 4 bases at V and 3 bases at J, with 10 bases between. V gene TRBV23-1 combines with J gene TRBJ2-7; unclear D gene. TRBV23-1 is an open reading frame whose function is uncertain. The sample was blood. The sequence came from a man aged 30-40 years in good health. In DNA form, the CDR3 reads TGCGCCAGCAGTCTCCGACCCTGCTACGAGCAGTACTTC. It yields the protein CASSLRPCYEQYF.